The sequence of this TCR beta chain was determined in a study of T cell responses to AZD1222 COVID-19 vaccine. Overall study: Pooling covered second doses at about 4 or about 12 weeks.

CDR1 MNHEY and CDR2 SVGAGI come from the germline V gene. The CDR3 has 15 residues. J gave up 6 bases and V 7 bases, and 14 bases lay outside the gene matches. About this clone: Its target is unknown.

Study results and limitations: Donors were mostly white British, more females; clonal diversity possibly underestimated. Among vaccine-associated CD4 TCRs, coverage spanned spike, with dominance at 160-218 and 743-854.

Repertoires were generated with immunoSEQ multiplex PCR, while TCRdb's copy carries only in-frame clones and drops some. The top ten hold around 7.8% of the sample, which has roughly 120,000 clones, just under 95% seen once. The chain has TRBV6-5 and TRBJ1-1, with 7 nucleotides matching TRBD1. The origin of this receptor is an adult in good health. Sequencing used peripheral blood, obtained on day 0 of AZD1222 vaccination. The CDR3 bases are TGTGCCAGCATCTATCCGACAGGGAAGAAGGCTGAAGCTTTCTTT. Protein product: CASIYPTGKKAEAFF.